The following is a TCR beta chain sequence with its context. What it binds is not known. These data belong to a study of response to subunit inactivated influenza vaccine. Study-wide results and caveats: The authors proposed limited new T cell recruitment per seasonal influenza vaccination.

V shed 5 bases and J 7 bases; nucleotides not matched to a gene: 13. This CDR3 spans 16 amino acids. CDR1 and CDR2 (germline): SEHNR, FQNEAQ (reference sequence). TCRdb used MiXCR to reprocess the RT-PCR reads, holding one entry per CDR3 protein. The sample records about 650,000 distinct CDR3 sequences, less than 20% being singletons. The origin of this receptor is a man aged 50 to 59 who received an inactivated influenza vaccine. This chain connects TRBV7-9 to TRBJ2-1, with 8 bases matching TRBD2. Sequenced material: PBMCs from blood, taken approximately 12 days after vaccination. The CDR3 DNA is TGTGCCAGCAGCCACACACCCACGGGGGGGCTTAATGAGCAGTTCTTC. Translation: CASSHTPTGGLNEQFF. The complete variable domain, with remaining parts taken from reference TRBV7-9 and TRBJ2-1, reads DTGVSQNPRHKITKRGQNVTFRCDPISEHNRLYWYRQTLGQGPEFLTYFQNEAQLEKSRLLSDRFSAERPKGSFSTLEIQRTEQGDSAMYLCASSHTPTGGLNEQFFGPGTRLTVL.